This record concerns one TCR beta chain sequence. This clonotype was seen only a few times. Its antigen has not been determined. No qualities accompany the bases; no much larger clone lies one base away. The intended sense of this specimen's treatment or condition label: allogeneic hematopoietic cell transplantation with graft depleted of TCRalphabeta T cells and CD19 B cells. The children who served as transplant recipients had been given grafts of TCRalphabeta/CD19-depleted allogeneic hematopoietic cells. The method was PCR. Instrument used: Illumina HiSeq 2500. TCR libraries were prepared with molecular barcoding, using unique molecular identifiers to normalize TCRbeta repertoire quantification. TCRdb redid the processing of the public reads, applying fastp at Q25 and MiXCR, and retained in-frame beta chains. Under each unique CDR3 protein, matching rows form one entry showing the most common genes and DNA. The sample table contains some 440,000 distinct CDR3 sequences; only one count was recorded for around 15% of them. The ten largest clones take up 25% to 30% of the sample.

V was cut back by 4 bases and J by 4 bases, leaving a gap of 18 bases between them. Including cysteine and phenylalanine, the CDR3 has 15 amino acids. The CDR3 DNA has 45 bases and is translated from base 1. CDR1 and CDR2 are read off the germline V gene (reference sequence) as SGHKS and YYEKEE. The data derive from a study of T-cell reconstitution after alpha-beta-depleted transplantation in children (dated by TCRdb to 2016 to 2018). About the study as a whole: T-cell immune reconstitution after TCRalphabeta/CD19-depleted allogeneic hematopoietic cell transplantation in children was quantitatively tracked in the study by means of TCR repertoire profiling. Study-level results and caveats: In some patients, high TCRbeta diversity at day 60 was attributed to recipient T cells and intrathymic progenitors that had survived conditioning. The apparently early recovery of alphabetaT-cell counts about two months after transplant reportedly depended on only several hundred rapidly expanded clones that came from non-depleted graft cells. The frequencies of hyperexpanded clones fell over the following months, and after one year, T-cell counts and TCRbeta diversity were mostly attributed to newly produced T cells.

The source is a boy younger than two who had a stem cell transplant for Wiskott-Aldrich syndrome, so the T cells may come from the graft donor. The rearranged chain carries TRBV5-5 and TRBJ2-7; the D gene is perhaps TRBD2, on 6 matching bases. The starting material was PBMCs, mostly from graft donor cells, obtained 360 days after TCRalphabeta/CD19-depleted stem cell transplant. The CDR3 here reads CASSAGRSAAYEQYF. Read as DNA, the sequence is TGTGCCAGCAGCGCGGGGAGGTCCGCCGCTTACGAGCAGTACTTC. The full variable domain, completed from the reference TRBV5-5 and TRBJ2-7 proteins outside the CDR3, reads DAGVTQSPTHLIKTRGQQVTLRCSPISGHKSVSWYQQVLGQGPQFIFQYYEKEERGRGNFPDRFSARQFPNYSSELNVNALLLGDSALYLCASSAGRSAAYEQYFGPGTRLTVT.